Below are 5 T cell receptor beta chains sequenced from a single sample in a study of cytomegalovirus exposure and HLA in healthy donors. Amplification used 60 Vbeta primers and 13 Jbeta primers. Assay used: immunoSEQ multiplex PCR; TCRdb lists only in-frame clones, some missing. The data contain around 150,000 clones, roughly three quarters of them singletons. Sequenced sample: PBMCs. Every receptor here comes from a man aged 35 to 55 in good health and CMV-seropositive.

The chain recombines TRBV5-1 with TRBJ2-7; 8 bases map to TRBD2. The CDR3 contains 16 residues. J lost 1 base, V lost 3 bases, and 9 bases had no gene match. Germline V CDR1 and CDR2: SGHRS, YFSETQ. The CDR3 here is CASSSGGGGTSYEQYF. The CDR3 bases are TGCGCCAGCAGCTCCGGGGGGGGCGGAACGTCCTACGAGCAGTACTTC.

The CDR3 loop reads CASSLSSGGPPYEQYF. In DNA, the CDR3 is TGCGCCAGCAGCTTGAGTAGCGGGGGGCCCCCCTACGAGCAGTACTTC. The V and J genes are TRBV5-1 and TRBJ2-7; TRBD2 aligns across 10 bases. V trimming: 1 base; J trimming: 2 bases; junction bases outside the gene matches: 6. The V gene's germline CDR1 is SGHRS and CDR2 YFSETQ. The CDR3 covers 16 residues.

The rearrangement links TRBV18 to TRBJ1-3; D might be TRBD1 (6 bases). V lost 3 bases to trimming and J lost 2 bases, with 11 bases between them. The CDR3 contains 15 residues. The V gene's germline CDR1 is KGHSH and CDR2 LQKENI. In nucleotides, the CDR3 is TGTGCCAGCTCACCCCAGGGGACCGCTGGAAACACCATATATTTT. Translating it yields CASSPQGTAGNTIYF. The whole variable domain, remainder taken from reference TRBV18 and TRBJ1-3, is NAGVMQNPRHLVRRRGQEARLRCSPMKGHSHVYWYRQLPEEGLKFMVYLQKENIIDESGMPKERFSAEFPKEGPSILRIQQVVRGDSAAYFCASSPQGTAGNTIYFGEGSWLTVV.

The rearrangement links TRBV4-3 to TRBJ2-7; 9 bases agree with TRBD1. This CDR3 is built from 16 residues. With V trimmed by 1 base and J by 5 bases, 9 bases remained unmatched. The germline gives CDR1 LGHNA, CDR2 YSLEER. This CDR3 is CASSQGPGQGADEQYF. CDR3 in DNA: TGCGCCAGCAGCCAAGGCCCGGGACAGGGTGCGGACGAGCAGTACTTC.

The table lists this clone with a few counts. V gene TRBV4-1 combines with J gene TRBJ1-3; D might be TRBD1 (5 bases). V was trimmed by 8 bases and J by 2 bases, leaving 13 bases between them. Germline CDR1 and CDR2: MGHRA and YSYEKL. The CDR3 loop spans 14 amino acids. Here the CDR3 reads CASGPGGAGNTIYF. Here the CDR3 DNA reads TGCGCCAGCGGGCCGGGGGGGGCTGGAAACACCATATATTTT.